This T cell receptor (beta chain) was observed in a study of T cells in Graves' hyperthyroidism and ophthalmopathy (dated by TCRdb to between 2018 and 2021). Broadly, across the study: Peripheral blood samples were taken at the time of initial diagnosis, prior to any treatment. To identify TCR V-J signatures that set the groups apart, the researchers used a discovery cohort of 100 patients, made up of around 40 with Graves' ophthalmopathy and 57 with stable Graves' hyperthyroidism. Whether ophthalmopathy could be predicted prospectively was tested in an independent validation cohort made up of roughly 19 hyperthyroidism patients plus 17 patients who later progressed to ophthalmopathy. For training and testing, the approximately 92 patients in the discovery cohort were randomly divided in a 7:3 ratio. In six Graves' hyperthyroidism patients, the study also compared T-cell repertoires from thyroid tissue with T-cell repertoires from blood. Following sampling, methimazole starting at 30 mg daily was given to hyperthyroidism patients, and high-dose intravenous methylprednisolone was given to ophthalmopathy patients. According to the paper, TCR Vbeta CDR3 sequencing was carried out on about 140 peripheral blood samples, which came from over 40 ophthalmopathy, 75 or so hyperthyroidism and approximately 17 progressor patients. What the authors observed across the whole study: In cross-validation, a model built on a 13 V-J signature told ophthalmopathy apart from stable hyperthyroidism with roughly 87% sensitivity and 81% to 82% specificity, and in testing the same model reached 80%/75%. Most expanded thyroid clonotypes (frequency above 0.001) were also found in blood, which suggests that blood repertoires may mirror thyroid immune responses. During validation, the model predicted progression to ophthalmopathy a median of approximately 6 months ahead of onset, with almost 71% sensitivity and under 85% specificity. No statistical method was used to set the sample size in advance, and investigators knew the group allocation.

In its sample, this clonotype was seen many times. Its antigen specificity is not known. Nothing much larger sits one base from this clone, and base qualities are not available. Counted from cysteine to phenylalanine, this CDR3 has 15 amino acids. Left in the record is the CDR3 DNA by itself, 45 bases read in frame from the first base. Deletion took 7 bases off V and 2 bases off J, with a span of 12 bases between the germline ends. Reading the germline V gene gives CDR1 MDHEN and CDR2 SYDVKM. Stable Graves' hyperthyroidism was defined as no progression to ophthalmopathy during 18 months of follow-up. The hyperthyroidism patients were between 18 and 65 years old and newly diagnosed, with a disease duration of less than 2 months. Patients with uncontrolled infections, other autoimmune diseases, pregnancy or lactation were excluded. Diagnoses were based on clinical symptoms, serum thyroxine and TRAb, thyroid ultrasound and orbital computed tomography. Ficoll-Paque density gradient centrifugation was used to isolate PBMCs from about 10 ml of fresh peripheral blood. Total RNA was extracted using Trizol reagent, and RNA quality was assessed on an Agilent 2100 Bioanalyzer.

The TCR beta CDR3 regions were amplified from RNA transcripts. A first-round RT-PCR of the TCR CDR3 used the HTBI primer set with the Qiagen OneStep RT-PCR kit. The libraries were constructed in a second round of multiplex PCR and then size-selected and purified. Sequencing of the libraries was done on an Illumina HiSeq2000 using paired-end 100 bp reads. Under the source paper's analysis protocol: SOAPnuke was used to process the raw data, removing reads that contained adapters or uncalled bases, had a mean Phred below 15, or lacked an exact match to the constant primer or identifier. COPE v1.2.5 was used to merge high-quality paired reads, and clonotypes were defined as unique nucleotide sequences. MiTCR v1.1 was used to align the clonotypes against IMGT TRBV, TRBD and TRBJ reference segments. The analysis was restricted to V-J combinations with a frequency above 0.0001, which together covered roughly 99% of the repertoires. The TCS score was defined as the ratio of F50 (clonal expansion) to E x V (chaos), calculated using BLOSUM62-based TCRdist between CDR3 peptides within each V-J. Welch's t-statistics and random forest reduced around 510 V-J features to 10 to 15, which were used in a naive Bayes classifier (R e1071). In TCRdb, the public reads were trimmed at Q25 with fastp and aligned with MiXCR, with productive beta chains retained. Identical CDR3 protein sequences are pooled into one entry, listed with their most common genes and DNA. TCRdb's processing, not the authors' own work, is the source of the V and J calls. Recorded for this sample are about 360,000 distinct CDR3 sequences; 13% of them occurred a single time. The ten largest clonotypes hold around a tenth of the sample.

The sequencing input was blood. The chain was built from TRBV28 and TRBJ2-6; TRBD1 is a possible D gene, resting on 6 matching bases. The clonotype originates from a woman younger than 35 with Graves' hyperthyroidism. The CDR3 reads as follows: CASIDAGAGANVLTF. The DNA is TGTGCCAGCATCGATGCAGGGGCTGGGGCCAACGTCCTGACTTTC.